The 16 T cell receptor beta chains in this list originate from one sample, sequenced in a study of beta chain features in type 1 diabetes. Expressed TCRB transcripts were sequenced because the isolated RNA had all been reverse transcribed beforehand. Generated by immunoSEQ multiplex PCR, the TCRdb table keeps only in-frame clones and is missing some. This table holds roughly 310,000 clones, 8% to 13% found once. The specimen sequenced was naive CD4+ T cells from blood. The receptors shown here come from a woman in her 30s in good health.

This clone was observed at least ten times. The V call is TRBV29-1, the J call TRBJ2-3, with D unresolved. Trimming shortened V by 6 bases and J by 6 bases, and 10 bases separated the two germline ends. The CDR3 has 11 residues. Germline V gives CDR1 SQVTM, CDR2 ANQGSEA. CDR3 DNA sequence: TGCAGCGTCCCCTCGGTGGATACGCAGTATTTT. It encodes CSVPSVDTQYF.

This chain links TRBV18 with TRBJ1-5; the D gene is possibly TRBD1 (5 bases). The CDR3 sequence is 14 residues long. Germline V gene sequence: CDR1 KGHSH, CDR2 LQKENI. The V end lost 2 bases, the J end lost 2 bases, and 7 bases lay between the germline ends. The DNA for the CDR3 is TGTGCCAGCTCACCAAGGACACGCAATCAGCCCCAGCATTTT. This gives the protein CASSPRTRNQPQHF.

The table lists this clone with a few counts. This CDR3 reads CAWSTGTSGNNEQFF. In nucleotides, the CDR3 is TGTGCCTGGAGTACTGGGACTAGCGGAAACAATGAGCAGTTCTTC. The chain uses TRBV30 and TRBJ2-1; 11 bases fit TRBD2. V trimming: 2 bases; J trimming: 5 bases; junction bases outside the gene matches: 5. CDR1 GTSNPN and CDR2 SVGIG come from the germline V gene (reference sequence). This CDR3 region has 15 residues. Using reference TRBV30 and TRBJ2-1 for the parts outside the CDR3, the full variable domain is SQTIHQWPATLVQPVGSPLSLECTVEGTSNPNLYWYRQAAGRGLQLLFYSVGIGQISSEVPQNLSASRPQDRQFILSSKKLLLSDSGFYLCAWSTGTSGNNEQFFGPGTRLTVL.

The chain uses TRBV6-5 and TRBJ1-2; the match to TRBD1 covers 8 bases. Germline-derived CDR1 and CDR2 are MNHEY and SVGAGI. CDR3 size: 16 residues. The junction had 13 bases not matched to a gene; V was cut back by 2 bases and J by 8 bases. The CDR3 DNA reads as TGTGCCAGCAGTTACCTTACTGGACAGGGAGGATACGGCTACACCTTC. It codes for CASSYLTGQGGYGYTF.

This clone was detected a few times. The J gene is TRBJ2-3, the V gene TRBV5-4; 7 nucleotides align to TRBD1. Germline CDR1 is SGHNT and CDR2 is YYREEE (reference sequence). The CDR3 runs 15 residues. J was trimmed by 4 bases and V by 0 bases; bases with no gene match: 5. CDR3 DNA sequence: TGTGCCAGCAGCTTGGATACAGGGACAGCAGATACGCAGTATTTT. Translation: CASSLDTGTADTQYF. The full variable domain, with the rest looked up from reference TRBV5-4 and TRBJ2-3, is ETGVTQSPTHLIKTRGQQVTLRCSSQSGHNTVSWYQQALGQGPQFIFQYYREEENGRGNFPPRFSGLQFPNYSSELNVNALELDDSALYLCASSLDTGTADTQYFGPGTRLTVL.

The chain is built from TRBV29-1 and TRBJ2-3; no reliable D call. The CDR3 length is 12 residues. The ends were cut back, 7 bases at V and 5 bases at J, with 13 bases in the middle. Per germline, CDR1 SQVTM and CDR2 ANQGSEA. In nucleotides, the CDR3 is TGCAGCGCCACTAAAGTAAGAGATACGCAGTATTTT. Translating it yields CSATKVRDTQYF.

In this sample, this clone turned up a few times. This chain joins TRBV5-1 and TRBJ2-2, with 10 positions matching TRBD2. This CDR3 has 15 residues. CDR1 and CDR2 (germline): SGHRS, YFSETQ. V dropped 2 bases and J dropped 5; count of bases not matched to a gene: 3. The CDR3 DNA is TGCGCCAGCAGCTTCCCTAGCGGGAGTACCGGGGAGCTGTTTTTT. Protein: CASSFPSGSTGELFF.

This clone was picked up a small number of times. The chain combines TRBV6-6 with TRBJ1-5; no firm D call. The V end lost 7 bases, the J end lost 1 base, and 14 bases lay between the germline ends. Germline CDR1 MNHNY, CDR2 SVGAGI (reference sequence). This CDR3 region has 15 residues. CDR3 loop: CASNWESGSNQPQHF. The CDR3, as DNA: TGTGCCAGCAATTGGGAGAGTGGAAGCAATCAGCCCCAGCATTTT.

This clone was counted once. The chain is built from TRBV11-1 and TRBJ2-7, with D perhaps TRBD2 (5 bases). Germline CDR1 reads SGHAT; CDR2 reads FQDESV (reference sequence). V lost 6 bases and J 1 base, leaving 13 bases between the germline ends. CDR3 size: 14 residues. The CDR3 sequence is CASRPRGSSYEQYF. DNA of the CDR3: TGTGCCAGCAGACCACGGGGTTCGTCCTACGAGCAGTACTTC.

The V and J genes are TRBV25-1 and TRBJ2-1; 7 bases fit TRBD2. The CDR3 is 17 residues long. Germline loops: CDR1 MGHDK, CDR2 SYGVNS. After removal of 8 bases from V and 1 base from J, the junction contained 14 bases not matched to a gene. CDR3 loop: CASRGRGGSLSYNEQFF. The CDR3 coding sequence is TGTGCCAGCCGTGGAAGGGGCGGGAGCCTTTCCTACAATGAGCAGTTCTTC.

The CDR3 DNA reads as TGCGCCAGCAGTCAAGGGCCAGTCCACGGCGGGGAGCTGTTTTTT. It translates to CASSQGPVHGGELFF. The rearrangement uses TRBV23-1 and TRBJ2-2; no reliable D call. TRBV23-1 is known as an ORF, though its function is uncertain. The length of the CDR3 is 15 residues. V was shortened by 2 bases and J by 7 bases, with 14 bases between the two germline ends.

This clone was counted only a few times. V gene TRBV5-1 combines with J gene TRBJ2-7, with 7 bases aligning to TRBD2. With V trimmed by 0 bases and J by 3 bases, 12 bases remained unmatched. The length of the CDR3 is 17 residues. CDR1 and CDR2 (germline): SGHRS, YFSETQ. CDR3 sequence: CASSLVGGREGNYEQYF. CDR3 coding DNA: TGCGCCAGCAGCTTGGTCGGCGGGAGAGAGGGGAACTACGAGCAGTACTTC. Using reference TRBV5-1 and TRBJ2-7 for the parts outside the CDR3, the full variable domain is KAGVTQTPRYLIKTRGQQVTLSCSPISGHRSVSWYQQTPGQGLQFLFEYFSETQRNKGNFPGRFSGRQFSNSRSEMNVSTLELGDSALYLCASSLVGGREGNYEQYFGPGTRLTVT.

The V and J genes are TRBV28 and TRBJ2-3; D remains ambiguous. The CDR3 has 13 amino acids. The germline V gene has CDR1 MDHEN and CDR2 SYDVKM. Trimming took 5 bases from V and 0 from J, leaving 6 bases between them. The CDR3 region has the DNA TGTGCCAGCAGTCGGAGCAGCACAGATACGCAGTATTTT. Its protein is CASSRSSTDTQYF.

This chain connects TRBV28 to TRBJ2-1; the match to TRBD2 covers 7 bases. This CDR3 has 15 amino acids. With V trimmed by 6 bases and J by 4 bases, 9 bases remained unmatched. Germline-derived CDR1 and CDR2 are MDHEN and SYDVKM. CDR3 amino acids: CASSTTGTTYNEQFF. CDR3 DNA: TGTGCCAGCAGCACTACCGGGACTACGTACAATGAGCAGTTCTTC.

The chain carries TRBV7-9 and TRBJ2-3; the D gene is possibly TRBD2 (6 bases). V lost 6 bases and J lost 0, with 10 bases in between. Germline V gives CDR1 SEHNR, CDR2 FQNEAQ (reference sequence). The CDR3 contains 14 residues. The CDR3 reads CASRPSGSTDTQYF. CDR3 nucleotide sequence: TGTGCCAGCAGACCAAGCGGGAGCACAGATACGCAGTATTTT.

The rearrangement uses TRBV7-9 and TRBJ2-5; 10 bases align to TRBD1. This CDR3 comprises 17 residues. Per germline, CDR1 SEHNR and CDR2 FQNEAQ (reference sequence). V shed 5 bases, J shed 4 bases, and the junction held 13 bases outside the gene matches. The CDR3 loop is CASSPRAGQGVRETQYF. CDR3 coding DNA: TGTGCCAGCAGCCCGCGCGCTGGACAGGGGGTGCGAGAGACCCAGTACTTC.